The 24 T cell receptor beta chains given below trace back to one sample, sequenced in a study of T cell responses to AZD1222 COVID-19 vaccine. The data were produced by immunoSEQ multiplex PCR, yet TCRdb's version contains in-frame clones alone and is incomplete. Among around 170,000 clones listed, 80% to 95% were seen once. The sample here was peripheral blood, taken on day 0 of AZD1222 vaccination. These receptors all come from an adult in good health.

V gene TRBV19 combines with J gene TRBJ2-1; D is unclear. The CDR3 covers 12 residues. V was cut by 4 bases and J by 4 bases, with 5 bases left in between. Germline values: CDR1 LNHDA, CDR2 SQIVND (reference sequence). CDR3 amino acids: CASSTPYNEQFF. The CDR3 nucleotides read TGTGCCAGTAGTACCCCTTACAATGAGCAGTTCTTC. Variable domain in full (rest from reference TRBV19 and TRBJ2-1): DGGITQSPKYLFRKEGQNVTLSCEQNLNHDAMYWYRQDPGQGLRLIYYSQIVNDFQKGDIAEGYSVSREKKESFPLTVTSAQKNPTAFYLCASSTPYNEQFFGPGTRLTVL.

The chain uses TRBV3-1 (or the pseudogene TRBV3-2) and TRBJ1-2; unclear D gene. The CDR3 is made up of 13 amino acids. Germline V CDR1 and CDR2: LGHDT, YNNKEL (reference sequence). Trimming left V 0 bases short and J 7 bases short, with 9 bases between. The CDR3 here is CASSQDRLTGYTF. CDR3 nucleotide sequence: TGTGCCAGCAGCCAAGACAGGTTAACTGGCTACACCTTC.

The chain uses TRBV9 and TRBJ1-2; TRBD1 agrees at 8 bases. In germline, CDR1 is SGDLS, CDR2 YYNGEE. The CDR3 totals 15 residues. With 2 bases clipped from V and 8 bases from J, the junction kept 11 bases outside the gene matches. The CDR3 DNA reads TGTGCCAGCAGCGTTCCATCCAGGGGGCTAGGCGGCTACACCTTC. Its protein is CASSVPSRGLGGYTF.

This chain uses TRBV11-2 with TRBJ2-7; the D is unclear. Trimming removed 1 base from V and 0 bases from J, with 10 bases in between. The CDR3 is made up of 15 amino acids. Germline-derived CDR1 and CDR2 are SGHAT and FQNNGV. CDR3 nucleotide sequence: TGTGCCAGCAGCTTAGTCGGCGGACGCTCCTACGAGCAGTACTTC. Encoded protein: CASSLVGGRSYEQYF.

The chain uses TRBV29-1 and TRBJ2-7; perhaps TRBD2 as D (6 bases). The germline V gene encodes CDR1 SQVTM and CDR2 ANQGSEA. The V and J ends lost 1 base and 5 bases respectively, with 12 bases between them. The CDR3 consists of 13 residues. The CDR3 loop reads CSVEVRASDEQYF. The CDR3 region has the DNA TGCAGCGTTGAAGTGAGGGCTAGCGACGAGCAGTACTTC.

This clone came up a few times. The sample has other DNA sequences that encode this CDR3 too. V gene TRBV5-1 combines with J gene TRBJ2-7; no clear D gene. Germline V gives CDR1 SGHRS, CDR2 YFSETQ. The V gene lost 4 bases and the J gene lost 3 bases, with 5 bases spanning the gap. The CDR3 sequence is 11 residues long. The DNA of the CDR3 is TGCGCCAGCAGCCTAGACTACGAGCAGTACTTC. Amino acid sequence: CASSLDYEQYF.

This clone was seen only once. The chain uses TRBV24-1 and TRBJ2-1, with D perhaps given as TRBD1 or TRBD2 (5 bases each). Trimming removed 7 bases at V and 5 bases at J, with 8 bases between. The germline V gene encodes CDR1 KGHDR and CDR2 SFDVKD. This CDR3 is built from 12 residues. DNA for the CDR3: TGTGCCACCAGCGGGACCGACAATGAGCAGTTCTTC. Residues: CATSGTDNEQFF.

The chain couples TRBV29-1 to TRBJ1-5, with D tentatively TRBD1 (6 bases). The CDR3 totals 13 residues. V lost 7 bases and J lost 6, with 16 bases in between. CDR1 is SQVTM and CDR2 is ANQGSEA in the germline V gene. As DNA, the CDR3 is TGCAGCGCTACTGGCGGGGGCGGTCAGCCCCAGCATTTT. This gives the protein CSATGGGGQPQHF.

V and J are TRBV5-1 and TRBJ1-4, with 7 bases aligning to TRBD1. Trimming took 1 base from V and 7 from J; bases not matched to a gene: 7. The CDR3 consists of 15 residues. Per the germline V gene, CDR1 is SGHRS and CDR2 is YFSETQ. In DNA form, the CDR3 reads TGCGCCAGCAGCTTGTCAGGGGGGAAACTTGAAAAACTGTTTTTT. Translating it yields CASSLSGGKLEKLFF.

V is TRBV3-1 (or the pseudogene TRBV3-2) and J is TRBJ2-7; no firm D call. The CDR3 is made up of 11 amino acids. Germline-derived CDR1 and CDR2 are LGHDT and YNNKEL (reference sequence). The germline V and J ends were trimmed by 3 bases and 6 bases, with 6 bases remaining between them. CDR3 sequence: CASSHFGEQYF. The CDR3 DNA sequence: TGTGCCAGCAGCCATTTCGGCGAGCAGTACTTC.

The chain joins TRBV13 to TRBJ2-1; 12 positions match TRBD2. Germline V gene lookup returns CDR1 PRHDT and CDR2 FYEKMQ (reference sequence). V shed 0 bases, J shed 5 bases, and the junction held 8 bases outside the gene matches. This CDR3 is built from 18 residues. The CDR3 DNA follows: TGTGCCAGCAGCTTAGGGCTAGCGGGAGGGCCAGGGAACAATGAGCAGTTCTTC. It yields the protein CASSLGLAGGPGNNEQFF.

This clone was found a few times. The rearrangement uses TRBV5-4 and TRBJ2-7; perhaps TRBD2 as D (5 bases). Germline-derived CDR1 and CDR2 are SGHNT and YYREEE (reference sequence). The V and J ends lost 0 bases and 0 bases respectively, with 13 bases between them. The CDR3 sequence is 16 residues long. This CDR3 is CASSLGSWAGSYEQYF. In DNA, the CDR3 is TGTGCCAGCAGCTTGGGCAGCTGGGCGGGCTCCTACGAGCAGTACTTC.

This chain joins TRBV28 and TRBJ1-5; D is unresolved. The V and J ends lost 7 bases and 0 bases respectively, with 16 bases between them. The CDR3 covers 16 residues. Germline V lookup: CDR1 MDHEN, CDR2 SYDVKM. DNA of the CDR3: TGTGCCAGCACCTGGGGAGTATTGAATAGCAATCAGCCCCAGCATTTT. This encodes CASTWGVLNSNQPQHF.

This rearrangement joins TRBV3-1 (or the pseudogene TRBV3-2) to TRBJ2-7, with TRBD2 matching 10 bases. CDR3 length equals 15 residues. Trimming at V came to 1 base and at J to 5 bases, leaving 5 bases not matched to a gene. The germline CDR1 and CDR2 sequences are LGHDT and YNNKEL (reference sequence). Here the CDR3 reads CASSQVGTSVDEQYF. In DNA form, the CDR3 reads TGTGCCAGCAGCCAAGTGGGGACTAGCGTCGACGAGCAGTACTTC.

V usage is TRBV10-2 and J usage is TRBJ2-3; 10 bases map to TRBD1. The CDR3 covers 17 residues. In germline, CDR1 is WSHSY, CDR2 SAAADI. Trimming cost V 4 bases and J 2 bases; bases outside gene matches: 9. DNA of the CDR3: TGCGCCAGCAGTGGAAATCCGGGACAGGGGCTCACAGATACGCAGTATTTT. It translates to CASSGNPGQGLTDTQYF.

This chain links TRBV5-1 with TRBJ1-5; D gene unclear. The germline V gene encodes CDR1 SGHRS and CDR2 YFSETQ. Trimming left V 4 bases short and J 6 bases short, with 11 bases between. The CDR3 length is 13 residues. The CDR3 region is CASSPPSGQPQHF. Written as DNA, the CDR3 is TGCGCCAGCAGCCCGCCCTCCGGTCAGCCCCAGCATTTT. Full variable domain (remainder filled in from reference TRBV5-1 and TRBJ1-5): KAGVTQTPRYLIKTRGQQVTLSCSPISGHRSVSWYQQTPGQGLQFLFEYFSETQRNKGNFPGRFSGRQFSNSRSEMNVSTLELGDSALYLCASSPPSGQPQHFGDGTRLSIL.

This rearrangement joins TRBV3-1 (or the pseudogene TRBV3-2) to TRBJ2-1, with D perhaps given as TRBD1 or TRBD2 (5 bases each). The CDR3 is made up of 13 amino acids. Trimming stripped 0 bases from V and 14 bases from J, with 14 bases between. Germline V gives CDR1 LGHDT, CDR2 YNNKEL (reference sequence). This chain's CDR3 is CASSQEGPTAEFF. In DNA form, the CDR3 reads TGTGCCAGCAGCCAAGAGGGACCCACAGCGGAGTTCTTC.

V is TRBV28 and J is TRBJ2-4, with 7 bases lining up with TRBD1. J was trimmed by 0 bases and V by 6 bases; bases with no gene match: 8. Germline V CDR1 and CDR2: MDHEN, SYDVKM. CDR3 length: 16 amino acids. The CDR3 is CASRRGTELAKNIQYF. CDR3 DNA: TGTGCCAGCAGGCGAGGGACAGAACTAGCCAAAAACATTCAGTACTTC.

The chain is built from TRBV7-2 and TRBJ2-7; D remains unclear. The length of the CDR3 is 14 residues. The V end was cut by 4 bases, the J end by 0 bases, with 10 bases between. Germline V lookup: CDR1 SGHTA, CDR2 FQGNSA. In DNA, the CDR3 is TGTGCCAGCAGCTCCGACCCACTCTCCTACGAGCAGTACTTC. Translation gives CASSSDPLSYEQYF.

The V call is TRBV18, the J call TRBJ1-1, with a possible D match to TRBD1 (6 bases). This CDR3 region has 13 residues. Trimming shortened V by 3 bases and J by 10 bases, and 15 bases separated the two germline ends. Per germline, CDR1 KGHSH and CDR2 LQKENI. The CDR3, as DNA: TGTGCCAGCTCACCCGCAGGGGAAATGTTAGCTTTCTTT. The encoded protein is CASSPAGEMLAFF. Full variable domain (rest looked up from reference TRBV18 and TRBJ1-1): NAGVMQNPRHLVRRRGQEARLRCSPMKGHSHVYWYRQLPEEGLKFMVYLQKENIIDESGMPKERFSAEFPKEGPSILRIQQVVRGDSAAYFCASSPAGEMLAFFGQGTRLTVV.

This chain joins TRBV27 and TRBJ2-7, with 7 bases aligning to TRBD2. CDR1 and CDR2 (germline): MNHEY, SMNVEV (reference sequence). V shed 4 bases, J shed 3 bases, and the junction held 9 bases outside the gene matches. The CDR3 has 15 residues. CDR3 sequence: CASSSLSGKVYEQYF. In DNA, the CDR3 is TGTGCCAGCAGTTCCTTAAGCGGGAAGGTCTACGAGCAGTACTTC.

CDR3 DNA: TGTGCCAGCAGCCCAGACGGTGATGGCTACACCTTC. Amino acids: CASSPDGDGYTF. V is TRBV3-1 (or the pseudogene TRBV3-2) and J is TRBJ1-2; no reliable D call. Trimming stripped 4 bases from V and 6 bases from J, with 9 bases between. The CDR3 consists of 12 residues. Germline V gene data show CDR1 as LGHDT and CDR2 as YNNKEL (reference sequence).

This clone has only one observation. This chain uses TRBV28 with TRBJ1-3, with D perhaps matching TRBD1 (5 bases). Germline loops: CDR1 MDHEN, CDR2 SYDVKM. The CDR3 is 15 residues long. Trimming removed 4 bases from V and 5 bases from J, with 15 bases in between. CDR3 loop: CASSSTGTDRNTIYF. The CDR3 DNA reads as TGTGCCAGCAGTTCTACCGGGACTGACCGAAACACCATATATTTT.

CDR3 nucleotides: TGTGCCAGCAGCGTAACTGGGGGGTCTAATGAAAAACTGTTTTTT. Translating it yields CASSVTGGSNEKLFF. V usage is TRBV7-2 and J usage is TRBJ1-4; a possible D gene is TRBD1 (5 bases). The CDR3 runs to 15 residues. Germline lookup yields CDR1 SGHTA and CDR2 FQGNSA. With 5 bases removed from V and 3 bases from J, the gap between germline ends came to 13 bases.